The 12 T cell receptor beta chains presented below share a single source sample, sequenced in a study of control samples from healthy donors and cancer patients. Measured with immunoSEQ multiplex PCR; TCRdb has only the in-frame clones, and not every one. The sample holds some 20,000 clones; 88% are singletons and the top ten take about 10%. Material: PBMCs. Every receptor here comes from a woman aged 55 to 70 with head and neck cancer.

The CDR3 here is CASSSGQGRSGNTIYF. The CDR3, as DNA: TGTGCCAGCAGTTCAGGACAGGGGAGGTCTGGAAACACCATATATTTT. This chain joins TRBV6-5 and TRBJ1-3, with 9 bases aligning to TRBD1. Trimming removed 4 bases from V and 1 base from J; junction bases left unmatched: 5. Germline V lookup: CDR1 MNHEY, CDR2 SVGAGI. The CDR3 has 16 amino acids.

J is TRBJ2-1 and V is TRBV27; tentatively, D is TRBD1 (6 bases). The CDR3 runs to 13 residues. Trimming took off 2 bases at V and 7 bases at J, with 9 bases between the two ends. Germline CDR1 reads MNHEY; CDR2 reads SMNVEV (reference sequence). CDR3 in DNA: TGTGCCAGCAGTTTACAGGGGAAGAATGAGCAGTTCTTC. Translating it yields CASSLQGKNEQFF.

This chain joins TRBV28 and TRBJ2-2; maybe TRBD2 (6 bases). Germline V gene sequence: CDR1 MDHEN, CDR2 SYDVKM. Trimming removed 3 bases at V and 8 bases at J, with 16 bases between. CDR3 length: 15 residues. The CDR3 spells CASSLGGQTRGELFF. CDR3 DNA: TGTGCCAGCAGTTTGGGAGGACAAACCCGTGGGGAGCTGTTTTTT.

V gene TRBV7-7 combines with J gene TRBJ2-3; 7 nucleotides agree with TRBD2. Germline CDR1 is SSHAT and CDR2 is FNYEAQ (reference sequence). This CDR3 has 14 amino acids. With 3 bases clipped from V and 1 base from J, the junction kept 1 base outside the gene matches. The DNA of the CDR3 is TGTGCCAGCAGCTTGGCGGGGGGCACAGATACGCAGTATTTT. Its protein product is CASSLAGGTDTQYF.

This rearrangement joins TRBV19 to TRBJ2-2; D remains unclear. Germline assignment: CDR1 LNHDA and CDR2 SQIVND (reference sequence). Trimming shortened V by 7 bases and J by 1 base, and 13 bases separated the two germline ends. This CDR3 contains 15 residues. This chain's CDR3 is CASTPVDLNTGELFF. The CDR3 DNA reads as TGTGCCAGTACCCCGGTGGACCTGAACACCGGGGAGCTGTTTTTT.

The chain employs TRBV3-1 (or the pseudogene TRBV3-2) and TRBJ1-2, with D unresolved. Per germline, CDR1 LGHDT and CDR2 YNNKEL (reference sequence). V lost 1 base, J lost 8 bases, and 8 bases lay in between. The CDR3 consists of 12 residues. The CDR3 coding sequence is TGTGCCAGCAGCCAAGCGCCCCGGGGCTACACCTTC. As protein: CASSQAPRGYTF.

This clone was detected a few times. This rearrangement joins TRBV7-2 to TRBJ1-1, with 8 bases aligning to TRBD1. Germline CDR1 reads SGHTA; CDR2 reads FQGNSA. V lost 4 bases to trimming and J lost 2 bases; unmatched junction nucleotides: 3. This CDR3 has 14 amino acids. The CDR3 nucleotides are TGTGCCAGCAGCTGGGGACAGGTCAACACTGAAGCTTTCTTT. Translating gives CASSWGQVNTEAFF.

The rearrangement uses TRBV4-1 and TRBJ1-1; no firm D call. The CDR3 contains 15 residues. Trimming removed 4 bases at V and 0 bases at J, with 12 bases between. The V gene's germline CDR1 is MGHRA and CDR2 YSYEKL. The CDR3 here is CASSPNGILNTEAFF. CDR3 nucleotide sequence: TGCGCCAGCAGCCCGAACGGGATCCTGAACACTGAAGCTTTCTTT.

This chain links TRBV27 with TRBJ1-3; tentatively, D is TRBD1 (6 bases). CDR3 length: 15 residues. Germline-derived CDR1 and CDR2 are MNHEY and SMNVEV (reference sequence). Trimming removed 3 bases at V and 2 bases at J, with 11 bases between. CDR3 DNA sequence: TGTGCCAGCAGTTTCCGAGGGGGTACTGGAAACACCATATATTTT. Residues: CASSFRGGTGNTIYF.

This clone showed up just a few times. The chain links TRBV7-6 to TRBJ2-3, with D possibly matching TRBD1 (6 bases). Germline CDR1 and CDR2: SGHVS and FNYEAQ. The V end lost 1 base, the J end lost 5 bases, and 16 bases lay between the germline ends. This CDR3 region has 16 residues. The CDR3 is CASSLGVRGMEDTQYF. The DNA for the CDR3 is TGTGCCAGCAGCTTAGGTGTCAGGGGCATGGAAGATACGCAGTATTTT.

This clone came up once. The chain is built from TRBV7-2 and TRBJ1-2, with 10 bases matching TRBD1. The J segment lost 8 bases and the V segment lost 5 bases, leaving 8 bases of the junction unmatched. The CDR3 extends over 14 amino acids. CDR1 is SGHTA and CDR2 is FQGNSA in the germline V gene. Written as DNA, the CDR3 is TGTGCCAGCAGCCCAGGGACAGGGGCAACAGGCTACACCTTC. Translation: CASSPGTGATGYTF.

The CDR3 loop is CASRRGRQETQYF. The CDR3 bases are TGTGCCAGCCGCCGAGGCAGGCAAGAGACCCAGTACTTC. The J gene is TRBJ2-5, the V gene TRBV27, with unresolved D. The CDR3 totals 13 residues. Trimming pared 8 bases from V and 2 bases from J, leaving 12 bases between. From germline, CDR1 is MNHEY and CDR2 SMNVEV (reference sequence).